A selection of T cell receptor beta chains follows, all from one sample in a study of blood T cell repertoires in COVID-19. Assay used: immunoSEQ multiplex PCR; TCRdb lists only in-frame clones, some missing. In the table there are 130,000 to 150,000 clones, approximately 80% of which are singletons. The sample taken for sequencing was peripheral blood. Source of these receptors: a man aged 55 to 70 with active or convalescent COVID-19. Each CDR3 is given with its conserved first and last residue.

V gene: TRBV15
CDR3 protein: CATSPGQGAEKLFF

V gene: TRBV6-5
CDR3 protein: CASRTTGGNTIYF

V gene: TRBV5-1
CDR3 protein: CASSLAGEGYTF

V gene: TRBV30
CDR3 protein: CAWSVSEYSEKYF

V gene: TRBV19
CDR3 protein: CASSYDRANTEAFF

V gene: TRBV2
CDR3 protein: CASRAGSEANSPLHF

V gene: TRBV28
CDR3 protein: CASSLYGRGLSNQPQHF

V gene: TRBV11-2
CDR3 protein: CASTLLAGSSDYGYTF

V gene: TRBV5-1
CDR3 protein: CASSLGTWTASGNTIYF

V gene: TRBV30
CDR3 protein: CAWSPWGQGSPTGELFF

V gene: TRBV27
CDR3 protein: CASSSGLGGNIQYF

V gene: TRBV6-5
CDR3 protein: CASSYGGGDYGYTF

V gene: TRBV6-5
CDR3 protein: CASSYAGQGSGNTIYF

V gene: TRBV24-1
CDR3 protein: CATSESGTVPRGTNEKLFF

V gene: TRBV3-1/TRBV3-2
CDR3 protein: CASSGPLSGNTIYF

V gene: TRBV5-8
CDR3 protein: CASSLTTGNYGYTF

V gene: TRBV7-9
CDR3 protein: CASNLPQGGGYTF

V gene: TRBV21-1
CDR3 protein: CASSKLGRGQANEQFF

V gene: TRBV9
CDR3 protein: CASSGTQFSGNTIYF

V gene: TRBV19
CDR3 protein: CASSALLIGTASYNEQFF

V gene: TRBV7-2
CDR3 protein: CASSWGASGNEQFF

V gene: TRBV6-2/TRBV6-3
CDR3 protein: CASSWTLAGTGSDSF

V gene: TRBV19
CDR3 protein: CASSRQGHGYTF

V gene: TRBV18
CDR3 protein: CASSPRELQETQYF

V gene: TRBV19
CDR3 protein: CASSRPGDLWEPQHF

V gene: TRBV18
CDR3 protein: CASSPSGTGLGTEAFF

V gene: TRBV2
CDR3 protein: CASSDSDRMYTF

V gene: TRBV19
CDR3 protein: CASSQGADEKLFF

V gene: TRBV19
CDR3 protein: CASSIRGRGGNQPQHF

V gene: TRBV19
CDR3 protein: CAIYLPSGVQFF

V gene: TRBV29-1
CDR3 protein: CSAAGGQKFYGYTF

V gene: TRBV6-5
CDR3 protein: CASSYRPETNTGELFF

V gene: TRBV27
CDR3 protein: CASSFGLLTNSPLHF

V gene: TRBV12-5
CDR3 protein: CASGFILGNQPQHF

V gene: TRBV19
CDR3 protein: CASSETSSGNTIYF

V gene: TRBV9
CDR3 protein: CASSVQGTNTEAFF

V gene: TRBV7-9
CDR3 protein: CASSQTGFLETQYF

V gene: TRBV6-1
CDR3 protein: CASSEHVGGTDSNQPQHF

V gene: TRBV15
CDR3 protein: CATSRDQGTVYTF

V gene: TRBV7-9
CDR3 protein: CASSRGEVGNTIYF

V gene: TRBV5-4
CDR3 protein: CASSPQTGFDEQYF

V gene: TRBV30
CDR3 protein: CAWSEQVVLSGYTF

V gene: TRBV6-1
CDR3 protein: CASSEATWTGASDTQYF

V gene: TRBV9
CDR3 protein: CASSKAGGGGTQYF

V gene: TRBV23-1
CDR3 protein: CASSQGTFGEKLFF

V gene: TRBV16
CDR3 protein: CASSHPKGAADNEQFF

V gene: TRBV3-1/TRBV3-2
CDR3 protein: CASSQAGSGDYEQYF

V gene: TRBV19
CDR3 protein: CASSSPWTDGLQPQHF

V gene: TRBV7-9
CDR3 protein: CASSLGGQFNQPQHF

V gene: TRBV7-2
CDR3 protein: CASSLGQNYGYTF

V gene: TRBV24-1
CDR3 protein: CATSPGQGSRNTIYF

V gene: TRBV7-2
CDR3 protein: CASSLVQGRYNTEAFF